One T cell receptor beta chain is described in this entry. Antigen unknown. These data are taken from a study of CD8 T cells in Susac syndrome. Study observations and caveats: Only a relatively small number of individuals were included in the TCR sequencing and HLA analysis.

The RNA input was about 0.5 to 1 ug, and it was reverse transcribed with random hexamers. It was immunoSEQ multiplex PCR that amplified TCR beta CDR3 across 54 Vbeta and 13 Jbeta. TCRdb recomputed calls from the immunoSEQ multiplex PCR reads with MiXCR, one row per CDR3 protein. The table has 250,000 to 300,000 distinct CDR3 sequences, about nine tenths seen once. Germline V lookup: CDR1 DFQATT, CDR2 SNEGSKA (reference sequence). The V gene end was trimmed by 2 bases and the J gene end by 4 bases; junction bases not matched to a gene: 5. The CDR3 is made up of 15 amino acids. The multiple sclerosis controls were treatment-naive patients, and their relapsing-remitting disease was stable or active.

The material sequenced was CD8+ T cells from PBMCs. This clonotype was sampled from a human donor with multiple sclerosis. This rearrangement joins TRBV20-1 to TRBJ2-5; TRBD2 agrees at 12 bases. The CDR3 nucleotides read TGCAGTGCTAGACCTAGCGGGGGGGCCTTAGAGACCCAGTACTTC. It yields the protein CSARPSGGALETQYF.